The 27 T cell receptor beta chains listed next were all sequenced from one sample in a study of blood T cells in healthy people across ages. Primed by a sample-barcoded 5' primer and a J-beta primer mix, a second PCR proceeded for about 6 to 11 cycles. TCRdb recomputed calls from the 5' RACE reads with MiXCR, one row per CDR3 protein. The sample lists about 1.4 million distinct CDR3 sequences; approximately 63% were seen once. The sample consisted of blood. The source of these receptors is a man younger than 35 in good health.

The chain joins TRBV6-1 to TRBJ2-2, with TRBD1 as a possible D gene (5 bases). Trimming left V 6 bases short and J 1 base short, with 12 bases between. Germline V CDR1 and CDR2: MNHNS, SASEGT. This CDR3 has 15 residues. As DNA, the CDR3 is TGTGCCAGCAGCCCTTGGCAGGGGAACACCGGGGAGCTGTTTTTT. Translating it yields CASSPWQGNTGELFF.

This chain connects TRBV21-1 to TRBJ1-2. TRBV21-1 corresponds to a pseudogene. The length of the CDR3 is 13 residues. As DNA, the CDR3 is TGTGCCAGCAGCAAAGTGCTGAGGGATGGCTACACCTTC. Translation gives CASSKVLRDGYTF.

This clonotype was detected a few times. The chain recombines TRBV5-1 with TRBJ2-5; tentatively, D is TRBD1 (6 bases). CDR1 is SGHRS and CDR2 is YFSETQ in the germline V gene. The CDR3 extends over 18 amino acids. V gave up 2 bases and J gave up 0 bases, with 20 bases separating them. This chain's CDR3 is CASSFQLIQGRYQETQYF. DNA of the CDR3: TGCGCCAGCAGCTTCCAGCTCATACAGGGACGGTACCAAGAGACCCAGTACTTC.

This chain links TRBV28 with TRBJ2-4, with D possibly TRBD1 on 5 matching bases. The tail of the sequence fits TRBJ2-5 better, so the J call may be wrong. The CDR3 covers 14 residues. Germline V CDR1 and CDR2: MDHEN, SYDVKM. CDR3 region: CASSVRQSQETQYF. CDR3 nucleotides: TGTGCCAGCAGTGTGCGACAGTCCCAAGAGACCCAGTACTTC.

The rearrangement uses TRBV7-9 and TRBJ2-7; TRBD1 aligns across 7 bases. The CDR3 sequence is 15 residues long. V shed 2 bases and J 3 bases; nucleotides not matched to a gene: 7. Germline-derived CDR1 and CDR2 are SEHNR and FQNEAQ (reference sequence). The CDR3 region has the DNA TGTGCCAGCAGCTTAAATCCGGGACAGAGCTACGAGCAGTACTTC. Translation gives CASSLNPGQSYEQYF.

In this sample, this clonotype turned up a few times. This chain links TRBV7-9 with TRBJ1-4; D is unclear. The V gene's germline CDR1 is SEHNR and CDR2 FQNEAQ (reference sequence). This CDR3 region has 14 residues. The ends were cut back, 3 bases at V and 0 bases at J, with 5 bases in the middle. The CDR3, as DNA: TGTGCCAGCAGCTTCACGGCAACTAATGAAAAACTGTTTTTT. Its protein product is CASSFTATNEKLFF.

The chain is built from TRBV7-2 and TRBJ2-7, with 7 bases identical to TRBD1. The CDR3 contains 17 residues. From germline, CDR1 is SGHTA and CDR2 FQGNSA. V shed 1 base and J 7 bases; nucleotides not matched to a gene: 16. CDR3 sequence: CASSLVPYRAGGNEQYF. CDR3 DNA: TGTGCCAGCAGCTTAGTCCCATATAGGGCAGGGGGAAATGAGCAGTACTTC.

The chain joins TRBV4-2 to TRBJ1-5, with D possibly TRBD1 on 6 matching bases. V was pared by 4 bases and J by 3 bases, with 22 bases between. The CDR3 consists of 18 residues. Per the germline V gene, CDR1 is LGHNA and CDR2 is YNFKEQ. The CDR3 spells CASSPGGPAGDNNQPQHF. CDR3 coding DNA: TGTGCCAGCAGCCCCGGGGGGCCGGCTGGGGATAACAATCAGCCCCAGCATTTT.

V gene TRBV4-2 combines with J gene TRBJ2-7, with no clear D. The CDR3 length is 15 residues. Trimming pared 0 bases from V and 7 bases from J, leaving 16 bases between. Per the germline V gene, CDR1 is LGHNA and CDR2 is YNFKEQ. CDR3 nucleotides: TGTGCCAGCAGCCAAGATCTCGTAGGGCTGGGAGAGCAGTACTTC. This translates into CASSQDLVGLGEQYF.

This clonotype was recorded once. The CDR3 coding sequence is TGCAGCGTCCGAGGACTAGCGGGAGGGTACAATGAGCAGTTCTTC. Its translation: CSVRGLAGGYNEQFF. V is TRBV29-1 and J is TRBJ2-1; 15 positions match TRBD2. There are 15 residues in the CDR3. V dropped 6 bases and J dropped 4; count of bases not matched to a gene: 4. CDR1 and CDR2 from the germline V gene are SQVTM and ANQGSEA.

About this clonotype: A read error may account for a junction end that differs from germline. The chain has TRBV6-2 or TRBV6-3 and TRBJ1-6; TRBD1 might be the D (6 bases). Germline-derived CDR1 and CDR2 are MNHEY and SVGEGT. The CDR3 sequence is 14 residues long. CDR3 protein: CASSYSPRGPPLHF. For the CDR3, the DNA is TGTGCCAGCAGTTACTCTCCCCGGGGGCCACCCCTCCATTTT.

V is TRBV10-3 and J is TRBJ2-5; 7 bases are a match to TRBD1. The germline V gene has CDR1 ENHRY and CDR2 SYGVKD. The V segment lost 8 bases and the J segment 3 bases; nucleotides outside the gene matches: 3. The CDR3 sequence is 12 residues long. This chain's CDR3 is CAIGTAEETQYF. Written as DNA, the CDR3 is TGTGCCATCGGGACAGCCGAAGAGACCCAGTACTTC.

The V gene is TRBV2, the J gene TRBJ2-4; 10 bases match TRBD2. Germline CDR1 reads SNHLY; CDR2 reads FYNNEI. CDR3 length equals 16 residues. Trimming took 4 bases from V and 0 from J; bases not matched to a gene: 3. In DNA, the CDR3 is TGTGCCAGCAGTGGGGAGCGGGAGGGAGCCAAAAACATTCAGTACTTC. Amino acid sequence: CASSGEREGAKNIQYF.

This sequence joins TRBV6-5 and TRBJ2-5, with a possible D match to TRBD2 (5 bases). The V end lost 6 bases, the J end lost 4 bases, and 12 bases lay between the germline ends. In germline, CDR1 is MNHEY, CDR2 SVGAGI. The CDR3 extends over 13 amino acids. The CDR3 DNA reads as TGTGCCAGCAGCCCATTGAGCGGAGAGACCCAGTACTTC. This codes for CASSPLSGETQYF.

The chain couples TRBV7-2 to TRBJ2-1, with D perhaps being TRBD1 or TRBD2 (5 bases each). Germline V gene data show CDR1 as SGHTA and CDR2 as FQGNSA. The CDR3 is made up of 15 amino acids. Trimming stripped 1 base from V and 5 bases from J, with 12 bases between. The CDR3 DNA follows: TGTGCCAGCAGCTTAGAAGTTGGGACCCACAATGAGCAGTTCTTC. Encoded protein: CASSLEVGTHNEQFF.

This clonotype was seen more than once but under ten times. J is TRBJ2-7 and V is TRBV6-2 or TRBV6-3; D is ambiguous. The CDR3 is 15 amino acids. V lost 0 bases and J lost 2, with 11 bases in between. Germline CDR1 reads MNHEY; CDR2 reads SVGEGT. The CDR3 region is CASSYSGSLPYEQYF. The DNA of the CDR3 is TGTGCCAGCAGTTACTCGGGAAGTCTCCCCTACGAGCAGTACTTC.

The gene calls are TRBV6-5 and TRBJ2-1, with 8 bases fitting TRBD1. The CDR3 totals 16 residues. Germline V lookup: CDR1 MNHEY, CDR2 SVGAGI. The V gene end was trimmed by 5 bases and the J gene end by 1 base; junction bases not matched to a gene: 7. As DNA, the CDR3 is TGTGCCAGCAGTAAGATCTGGACAGGGTCCTACAATGAGCAGTTCTTC. Translated: CASSKIWTGSYNEQFF.

The chain uses TRBV25-1 and TRBJ2-4; 8 nucleotides agree with TRBD1. Near its end, the DNA agrees better with TRBJ2-7, so the J call may be wrong. Looked up from germline, CDR1 is MGHDK and CDR2 is SYGVNS. This CDR3 comprises 14 residues. The CDR3 sequence is CASSDRGSTYEQYF. As DNA, the CDR3 is TGTGCCAGCAGCGACAGGGGATCAACCTACGAGCAGTACTTC.

The chain joins TRBV20-1 to TRBJ2-3; D might be TRBD1 (5 bases). Germline lookup yields CDR1 DFQATT and CDR2 SNEGSKA (reference sequence). This CDR3 has 13 amino acids. Trimming stripped 3 bases from V and 1 base from J, with 8 bases between. The CDR3 is CSASDSRTDTQYF. CDR3 in DNA: TGCAGTGCTAGTGACAGTCGCACAGATACGCAGTATTTT.

V usage is TRBV27 and J usage is TRBJ1-2; D remains ambiguous. Germline V gives CDR1 MNHEY, CDR2 SMNVEV (reference sequence). Trimming took off 5 bases at V and 1 base at J, with 11 bases between the two ends. The CDR3 has 14 amino acids. This chain's CDR3 is CASSDRAFNYGYTF. The CDR3 DNA follows: TGTGCCAGCAGTGATCGGGCCTTTAACTATGGCTACACCTTC.

The rearrangement uses TRBV4-2 and TRBJ2-7; D ambiguous. Looked up from germline, CDR1 is LGHNA and CDR2 is YNFKEQ. The ends were cut back, 7 bases at V and 5 bases at J, with 18 bases in the middle. This CDR3 region has 14 residues. The CDR3 sequence is CASNGPGGTNEQYF. In DNA, the CDR3 is TGTGCCAGCAACGGACCGGGCGGTACCAACGAGCAGTACTTC.

The chain couples TRBV14 to TRBJ1-1; D remains unclear. Trimming removed 0 bases from V and 4 bases from J, with 6 bases in between. The CDR3 length is 13 residues. Germline V gene sequence: CDR1 SGHDN, CDR2 FVKESK. CDR3 in amino acids: CASSQERATEAFF. The CDR3 DNA reads as TGTGCCAGCAGCCAAGAGCGAGCCACTGAAGCTTTCTTT.

This sequence joins TRBV20-1 and TRBJ1-1; no definite D call. The CDR3 has 12 residues. Germline V gene sequence: CDR1 DFQATT, CDR2 SNEGSKA (reference sequence). V lost 5 bases, J lost 4 bases, and 11 bases lay in between. Here the CDR3 reads CSALIRGTEAFF. As DNA, the CDR3 is TGCAGTGCTCTGATTCGTGGCACTGAAGCTTTCTTT.

This chain links TRBV4-2 with TRBJ2-1; D perhaps matches TRBD1 (5 bases). V was trimmed by 0 bases and J by 7 bases, leaving 13 bases between them. Germline V CDR1 and CDR2: LGHNA, YNFKEQ. The CDR3 has 15 residues. The CDR3 DNA follows: TGTGCCAGCAGCCAAGATCGTAGCAGGGTGAATGAGCAGTTCTTC. It is translated as CASSQDRSRVNEQFF.

This clonotype appeared a few times. The CDR3: CASSVPIAQGRWFYEQYF. The CDR3 DNA reads TGTGCCAGCAGCGTCCCCATTGCGCAGGGGCGTTGGTTCTACGAGCAGTACTTC. This rearrangement joins TRBV11-2 to TRBJ2-5; tentative D call: TRBD1 (6 bases). The J call is in doubt because the DNA end fits TRBJ2-7 better. This CDR3 comprises 18 residues. The germline V gene has CDR1 SGHAT and CDR2 FQNNGV.

The rearrangement links TRBV7-9 to TRBJ2-7; D unresolved. Deletions cut 9 bases from V and 3 bases from J, with 24 bases between. The CDR3 extends over 16 amino acids. Germline values: CDR1 SEHNR, CDR2 FQNEAQ (reference sequence). The CDR3 spells CARSLSRKPDLYEQYF. The CDR3 DNA reads as TGTGCCAGAAGCCTATCCCGTAAGCCGGATCTCTACGAGCAGTACTTC.

The chain links TRBV21-1 to TRBJ2-3; the table's D call, TRBD1, has no DNA check behind it. TRBV21-1 is annotated as a pseudogene. The CDR3 is 15 amino acids. The CDR3 is CASNGTVTLADTQYF. The CDR3 nucleotides are TGTGCCAGCAATGGGACCGTAACTCTAGCAGATACGCAGTATTTT.